What follows are 11 T cell receptor beta chains derived from one specimen sequenced in a study of shared clonotypes between healthy human individuals. Using immunoSEQ multiplex PCR, the repertoire was profiled, and TCRdb retains in-frame clones only, with some absent. The table lists some 2 million clones, 85% to 95% of them singletons. The sample taken for sequencing was naive CD4+ T cells sorted from blood. Subset reported: CD45RA+ positively selected. These receptors came from a man aged 18 to 30 in good health.

This clone showed up just a few times. A much bigger clone sits one base away, suggesting this may be a read error. The CDR3 carries no conserved terminal phenylalanine or tryptophan, so it likely arises from a read error. The chain is built from TRBV30 and TRBJ1-1; D unresolved. In germline, CDR1 is GTSNPN, CDR2 SVGIG (reference sequence). Trimming removed 1 base from V and 0 bases from J, with 6 bases in between. This CDR3 is built from 13 residues. CDR3 in amino acids: CAWSAALNTEAFL. CDR3 DNA: TGTGCCTGGAGTGCGGCTCTGAACACTGAAGCTTTCCTT.

For the CDR3, the DNA is TGTGCCAGCTCGCCAAAGACAGGGACTGTCTCTGGGGCCAACGTCCTGACTTTC. The encoded protein is CASSPKTGTVSGANVLTF. This chain connects TRBV18 to TRBJ2-6; a weak D match, TRBD1 (7 bases). CDR1 is KGHSH and CDR2 is LQKENI in the germline V gene. This CDR3 comprises 18 residues. Trimming stripped 6 bases from V and 0 bases from J, with 18 bases between.

The chain joins TRBV11-2 to TRBJ1-3; D gene unclear. Germline V lookup: CDR1 SGHAT, CDR2 FQNNGV. The CDR3 consists of 16 residues. With 4 bases removed from V and 1 base from J, the gap between germline ends came to 14 bases. CDR3 nucleotides: TGTGCCAGCAGCTCTTCCCCGACTCCTTCTGGAAACACCATATATTTT. This codes for CASSSSPTPSGNTIYF. The full variable domain, completed using reference TRBV11-2 and TRBJ1-3, is EAGVAQSPRYKIIEKRQSVAFWCNPISGHATLYWYQQILGQGPKLLIQFQNNGVVDDSQLPKDRFSAERLKGVDSTLKIQPAKLEDSAVYLCASSSSPTPSGNTIYFGEGSWLTVV.

This chain connects TRBV4-1 to TRBJ1-5; D remains ambiguous. Trimming shortened V by 4 bases and J by 5 bases, and 9 bases separated the two germline ends. There are 13 residues in the CDR3. Germline-derived CDR1 and CDR2 are MGHRA and YSYEKL. CDR3 DNA: TGCGCCAGCAGCCTCCTTGGCGATCAGCCCCAGCATTTT. It is translated as CASSLLGDQPQHF.

Comment on this clone: Its ends do not fully match the called genes, so a read error is possible. The J gene is TRBJ2-7, the V gene TRBV6-5, with TRBD2 matching over 7 bases. In germline, CDR1 is MNHEY, CDR2 SVGAGI. This CDR3 has 12 residues. CDR3 DNA: TGTGCCAGCACCGGGGGGAGGGGACCCACCTGCTTC. It codes for CASTGGRGPTCF.

The rearrangement uses TRBV2 and TRBJ1-2; tentatively, D is TRBD1 (5 bases). Germline V gene sequence: CDR1 SNHLY, CDR2 FYNNEI. This CDR3 has 14 amino acids. V lost 11 bases, J lost 6 bases, and 22 bases lay in between. The CDR3 spells CASSGAPAPHGYTF. CDR3 DNA sequence: TGTGCCTCCTCTGGGGCCCCAGCACCGCATGGCTACACCTTC.

The gene calls are TRBV10-3 and TRBJ1-5; D is ambiguous. CDR1 is ENHRY, CDR2 SYGVKD, per germline. V lost 3 bases, J lost 3 bases, and 9 bases lay in between. The CDR3 covers 14 residues. The CDR3 here is CAISDQVANQPQHF. The CDR3 coding sequence is TGTGCCATCAGTGACCAGGTGGCCAATCAGCCCCAGCATTTT.

Here the CDR3 DNA reads TGTGCCAGCATAGGGACTACCCTAGCCAAAAACATTCAGTACTTC. Translated, it gives CASIGTTLAKNIQYF. The chain carries TRBV2 and TRBJ2-4, with 7 bases aligning to TRBD2. V lost 7 bases to trimming and J lost 0 bases; unmatched junction nucleotides: 6. Germline assignment: CDR1 SNHLY and CDR2 FYNNEI. The CDR3 contains 15 residues.

In its sample, this clone was seen many times. The V and J genes are TRBV30 and TRBJ2-7, with no clear D. Between the trimmed V and J ends, which lost 2 bases and 2 bases, there was a span of 7 bases. The CDR3 loop spans 12 amino acids. CDR1 GTSNPN and CDR2 SVGIG come from the germline V gene (reference sequence). Here the CDR3 reads CAWSLPAYEQYF. For the CDR3, the DNA is TGTGCCTGGAGTCTCCCGGCCTACGAGCAGTACTTC.

The chain has TRBV5-1 and TRBJ1-5, with 7 bases aligning to TRBD1. The trim removed 0 bases at V and 7 bases at J, leaving 10 bases unmatched. Germline-derived CDR1 and CDR2 are SGHRS and YFSETQ. CDR3 length equals 16 residues. CDR3 protein: CASSLDLAGGGQPQHF. CDR3 bases: TGCGCCAGCAGCTTGGATCTTGCAGGGGGTGGGCAGCCCCAGCATTTT.

In DNA, the CDR3 is TGTGCCAGCAGCTTGGTGAGCGGGATGGGGTTCTTC. This translates into CASSLVSGMGFF. The J gene is TRBJ2-1, the V gene TRBV5-6; 7 bases are shared with TRBD2. The CDR3 loop spans 12 amino acids. The germline CDR1 and CDR2 sequences are SGHDT and YYEEEE. J was trimmed by 15 bases and V by 0 bases; bases with no gene match: 6.